Listed below are T cell receptor beta chains from one sample, sequenced in a study of T cell responses to AZD1222 COVID-19 vaccine. Sequencing used immunoSEQ multiplex PCR; TCRdb keeps in-frame clones, though not all of them. The sample shows more than 90,000 clones, approximately 88% of them seen only once. The specimen comprised peripheral blood, sampled 28 days after the second AZD1222 dose. The source is an adult who received the AZD1222 COVID-19 vaccine. The CDR3 runs from the conserved cysteine through the conserved F or W. Each record gives: clone size, D gene, J gene, V gene, CDR3 protein, CDR3 DNA. D genes are given only for firm matches. Rows may omit the clone size; those that give it use once, few, many or a size class.

NA TRBD1 TRBJ2-7 TRBV5-5 CASSLGGTAYEQYF TGTGCCAGCAGCTTGGGTGGGACAGCCTACGAGCAGTACTTC
few NA TRBJ1-5 TRBV18 CASSPARENQPQHF TGTGCCAGCTCACCCGCCAGGGAAAATCAGCCCCAGCATTTT
NA NA TRBJ1-1 TRBV11-2 CASSLSQGVGTEAFF TGTGCCAGCAGCTTATCTCAGGGTGTGGGCACTGAAGCTTTCTTT
NA TRBD2 TRBJ2-5 TRBV5-4 CASSTPGTSGQETQYF TGTGCCAGCAGCACGCCCGGGACTAGCGGCCAAGAGACCCAGTACTTC
NA NA TRBJ2-7 TRBV3-1/TRBV3-2 CASSSRWDSPSEQYF TGTGCCAGCAGCTCTCGGTGGGACTCCCCTAGCGAGCAGTACTTC
NA NA TRBJ1-4 TRBV5-1 CASSLGRQANEKLFF TGCGCCAGCAGCTTGGGTCGGCAGGCAAATGAAAAACTGTTTTTT
few NA TRBJ1-3 TRBV28 CASSLIGAAGNTIYF TGTGCCAGCAGTTTAATAGGGGCTGCTGGAAACACCATATATTTT
few TRBD1 TRBJ1-2 TRBV6-1 CASSEVLGDRDYGYTF TGTGCCAGCAGTGAAGTACTTGGAGACAGGGACTATGGCTACACCTTC
NA NA TRBJ1-6 TRBV12-3/TRBV12-4 CASSLVEFGPLHF TGTGCCAGCAGCCTAGTCGAGTTTGGACCCCTCCACTTT
NA TRBD2 TRBJ2-4 TRBV7-2 CASSGRSGRDYLAKNIQYF TGTGCCAGCAGCGGGAGGAGTGGGAGGGATTACCTAGCCAAAAACATTCAGTACTTC
NA NA TRBJ1-1 TRBV25-1 CASRGLNTEAFF TGTGCCAGCAGGGGCTTGAACACTGAAGCTTTCTTT
NA TRBD1 TRBJ1-2 TRBV6-5 CAIKTGDYGYTF TGTGCCATCAAGACAGGGGACTATGGCTACACCTTC
NA NA TRBJ2-7 TRBV3-1/TRBV3-2 CASSQEGLVREQYF TGTGCCAGCAGCCAAGAAGGGTTGGTACGCGAGCAGTACTTC
NA TRBD1 TRBJ2-7 TRBV29-1 CSVGLTGTVTYEQYF TGCAGCGTTGGATTAACCGGGACAGTGACTTACGAGCAGTACTTC
NA NA TRBJ1-2 TRBV5-1 CASSLGLNYGYTF TGCGCCAGCAGCTTGGGGCTTAACTATGGCTACACCTTC
once NA TRBJ2-5 TRBV7-6 CASSLDPRGETQYF TGTGCCAGCAGCTTAGATCCTAGGGGGGAGACCCAGTACTTC
NA NA TRBJ2-7 TRBV6-5 CASRGSGHSYEQYF TGTGCCAGCAGGGGGTCGGGACACTCCTACGAGCAGTACTTC
NA TRBD1 TRBJ1-2 TRBV6-5 CASREGQGYGYTF TGTGCCAGCAGGGAGGGACAGGGCTATGGCTACACCTTC
NA TRBD1 TRBJ1-2 TRBV3-1/TRBV3-2 CASSQSDRGYGYTF TGTGCCAGCAGCCAGTCTGACAGGGGCTATGGCTACACCTTC
NA NA TRBJ2-2 TRBV5-1 CASSFGLGEIGELFF TGCGCCAGCAGCTTTGGGCTTGGGGAGATCGGGGAGCTGTTTTTT
NA TRBD2 TRBJ2-2 TRBV7-2 CASSLGLAGFGELFF TGTGCCAGCAGCTTGGGACTAGCGGGATTCGGGGAGCTGTTTTTT
NA NA TRBJ1-2 TRBV20-1 CSAGTPYGYTF TGCAGTGCCGGGACTCCCTATGGCTACACCTTC
NA NA TRBJ2-7 TRBV27 CASSLTSPGEQYF TGTGCCAGCAGTCTCACTTCCCCGGGCGAGCAGTACTTC
NA NA TRBJ1-1 TRBV3-1/TRBV3-2 CASSQVVGTEAFF TGTGCCAGCAGCCAAGTAGTCGGGACTGAAGCTTTCTTT
few TRBD2 TRBJ2-1 TRBV5-1 CASSLGGSGSGNEQFF TGCGCCAGCAGCTTGGGGGGAAGCGGGAGTGGAAATGAGCAGTTCTTC
NA NA TRBJ2-1 TRBV7-8 CASSLTRGIDEQFF TGTGCCAGCAGCTTAACTCGCGGGATAGATGAGCAGTTCTTC
few NA TRBJ1-6 TRBV21-1 CASSKARGGREPYYSPLHF TGTGCCAGCAGCAAAGCGCGAGGCGGCAGGGAGCCTTATTATTCACCCCTCCACTTT
NA NA TRBJ2-7 TRBV28 CASRATSYEQYF TGTGCCAGCAGGGCCACTTCCTACGAGCAGTACTTC
NA NA TRBJ2-5 TRBV2 CASTRETQYF TGTGCCAGCACCCGGGAGACCCAGTACTTC
NA NA TRBJ2-3 TRBV19 CASSRTHGKTDTQYF TGTGCCAGTAGTAGGACCCATGGAAAAACAGATACGCAGTATTTT
NA TRBD1 TRBJ1-5 TRBV3-1/TRBV3-2 CASSRDRGSQPQHF TGTGCCAGCAGCCGAGACAGGGGGAGTCAGCCCCAGCATTTT
NA NA TRBJ2-3 TRBV27 CASSLIRPGGTDTQYF TGTGCCAGCAGTTTAATCCGCCCGGGCGGCACAGATACGCAGTATTTT
NA NA TRBJ2-7 TRBV27 CASSFRGTLGVYEQYF TGTGCCAGCAGTTTTAGGGGGACGTTGGGAGTCTACGAGCAGTACTTC
NA TRBD1 TRBJ2-2 TRBV29-1 CSARRGTNTGELFF TGCAGCGCCCGCAGGGGGACAAACACCGGGGAGCTGTTTTTT
NA NA TRBJ1-2 TRBV3-1/TRBV3-2 CASSRDGTFIGYTF TGTGCCAGCAGCCGGGACGGGACGTTCATTGGCTACACCTTC
NA TRBD1 TRBJ2-1 TRBV27 CASRSQGAHEQFF TGTGCCAGCCGATCACAGGGGGCCCATGAGCAGTTCTTC
NA NA TRBJ1-2 TRBV29-1 CSADSNYGYTF TGCAGCGCGGACAGTAACTATGGCTACACCTTC
NA NA TRBJ1-2 TRBV12-3/TRBV12-4 CASRGRNYGYTF TGTGCCAGCAGGGGGCGAAACTATGGCTACACCTTC
once NA TRBJ2-4 TRBV13 CASSLKTRLAKNIQYF TGTGCCAGCAGCCTTAAGACTAGGTTAGCCAAAAACATTCAGTACTTC
medium-sized NA TRBJ1-6 TRBV5-1 CASSRRGGPSPLHF TGCGCCAGCAGCAGGAGGGGGGGACCTTCACCCCTCCACTTT
NA NA TRBJ1-5 TRBV16 CASSQATSNQPQHF TGTGCCAGCAGCCAGGCTACTAGCAATCAGCCCCAGCATTTT
NA NA TRBJ1-1 TRBV2 CASRETPQGFTEAFF TGTGCCAGCAGGGAGACGCCCCAGGGCTTCACTGAAGCTTTCTTT
NA NA TRBJ1-2 TRBV27 CASSLTQVGYGYTF TGTGCCAGCAGTTTAACCCAAGTCGGGTATGGCTACACCTTC
few TRBD2 TRBJ2-1 TRBV4-1 CASSREGLAGYSPYNEQFF TGCGCCAGCAGCCGTGAGGGACTAGCGGGCTACTCACCTTACAATGAGCAGTTCTTC
NA NA TRBJ1-1 TRBV9 CASSVDGQTNTEAFF TGTGCCAGCAGCGTAGACGGGCAGACCAACACTGAAGCTTTCTTT
once NA TRBJ2-3 TRBV5-1 CASSLGAFTDTQYF TGCGCCAGCAGCTTGGGCGCCTTCACAGATACGCAGTATTTT
NA NA TRBJ1-1 TRBV11-2 CASSLGGAREAFF TGTGCCAGCAGCTTAGGGGGCGCACGAGAAGCTTTCTTT
once TRBD2 TRBJ2-3 TRBV20-1 CSASEASGGSTDTQYF TGCAGTGCTAGTGAGGCTAGCGGGGGAAGCACAGATACGCAGTATTTT
NA TRBD2 TRBJ2-3 TRBV7-2 CASSTTSGVTQYF TGTGCCAGCAGCACTACTAGCGGGGTAACGCAGTATTTT